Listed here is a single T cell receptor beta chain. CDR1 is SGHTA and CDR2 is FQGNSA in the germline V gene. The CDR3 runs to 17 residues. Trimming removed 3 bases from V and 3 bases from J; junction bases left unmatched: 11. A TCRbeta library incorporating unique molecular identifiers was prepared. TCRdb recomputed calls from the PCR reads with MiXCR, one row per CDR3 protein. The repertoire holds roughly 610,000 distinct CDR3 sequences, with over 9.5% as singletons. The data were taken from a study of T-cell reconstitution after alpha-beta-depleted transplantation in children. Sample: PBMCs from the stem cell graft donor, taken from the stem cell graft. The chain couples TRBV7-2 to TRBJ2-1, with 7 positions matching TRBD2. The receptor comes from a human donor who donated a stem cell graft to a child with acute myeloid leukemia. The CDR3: CASSFMASGVIYNEQFF. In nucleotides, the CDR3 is TGTGCCAGCAGCTTCATGGCTAGCGGTGTCATCTACAATGAGCAGTTCTTC.